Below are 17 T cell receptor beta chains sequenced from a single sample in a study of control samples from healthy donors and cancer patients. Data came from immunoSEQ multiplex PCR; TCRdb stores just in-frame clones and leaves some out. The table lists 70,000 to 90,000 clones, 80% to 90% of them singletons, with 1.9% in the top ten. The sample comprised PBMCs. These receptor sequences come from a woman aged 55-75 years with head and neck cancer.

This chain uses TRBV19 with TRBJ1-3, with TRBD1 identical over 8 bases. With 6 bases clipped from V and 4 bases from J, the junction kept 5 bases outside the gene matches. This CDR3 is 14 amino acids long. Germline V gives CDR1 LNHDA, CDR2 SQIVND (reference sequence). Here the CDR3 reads CASRRGQGGNTIYF. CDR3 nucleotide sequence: TGTGCCAGTAGGAGAGGACAGGGCGGAAACACCATATATTTT.

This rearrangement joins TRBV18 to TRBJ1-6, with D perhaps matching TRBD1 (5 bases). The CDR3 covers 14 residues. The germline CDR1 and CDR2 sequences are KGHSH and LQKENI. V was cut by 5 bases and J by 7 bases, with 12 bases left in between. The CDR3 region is CASSELGQNSPLHF. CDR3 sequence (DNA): TGTGCCAGCTCAGAACTCGGACAAAATTCACCCCTCCACTTT.

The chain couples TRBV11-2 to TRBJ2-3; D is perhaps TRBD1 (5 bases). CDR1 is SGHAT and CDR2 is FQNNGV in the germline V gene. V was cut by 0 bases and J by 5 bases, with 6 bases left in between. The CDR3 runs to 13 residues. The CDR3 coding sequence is TGTGCCAGCAGCTTAGATCAGGGAGATACGCAGTATTTT. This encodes CASSLDQGDTQYF.

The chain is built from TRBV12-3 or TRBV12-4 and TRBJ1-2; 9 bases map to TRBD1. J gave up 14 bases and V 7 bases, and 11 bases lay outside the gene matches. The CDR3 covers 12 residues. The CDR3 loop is CASNPGQGIITF. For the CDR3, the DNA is TGTGCCAGCAATCCGGGACAGGGTATTATTACCTTC.

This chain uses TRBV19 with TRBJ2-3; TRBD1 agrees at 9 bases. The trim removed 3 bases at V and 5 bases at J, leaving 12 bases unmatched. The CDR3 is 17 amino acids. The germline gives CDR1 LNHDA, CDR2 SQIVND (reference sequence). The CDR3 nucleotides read TGTGCCAGTAGTATGGGCTGGGACAGGGATGGCGGAGATACGCAGTATTTT. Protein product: CASSMGWDRDGGDTQYF.

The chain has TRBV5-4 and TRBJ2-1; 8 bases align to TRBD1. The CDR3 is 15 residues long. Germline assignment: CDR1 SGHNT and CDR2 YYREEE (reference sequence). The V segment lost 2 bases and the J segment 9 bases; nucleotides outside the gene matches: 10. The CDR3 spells CASSLLQGEAGEQFF. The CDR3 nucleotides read TGTGCCAGCAGCTTATTACAGGGGGAGGCGGGTGAGCAGTTCTTC.

DNA of the CDR3: TGTGCCAGCAGTACCGGGACCTTATCTGGAAACACCATATATTTT. It yields the protein CASSTGTLSGNTIYF. The V gene is TRBV6-5, the J gene TRBJ1-3; possibly TRBD1 for D (5 bases). The ends were cut back, 5 bases at V and 1 base at J, with 12 bases in the middle. The CDR3 runs to 15 residues. From germline, CDR1 is MNHEY and CDR2 SVGAGI.

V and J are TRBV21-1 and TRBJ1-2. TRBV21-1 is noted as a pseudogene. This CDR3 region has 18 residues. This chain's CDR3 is CASSKVGIKDLTNYGYTF. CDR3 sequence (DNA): TGTGCCAGCAGCAAAGTAGGAATTAAGGATCTCACCAACTATGGCTACACCTTC.

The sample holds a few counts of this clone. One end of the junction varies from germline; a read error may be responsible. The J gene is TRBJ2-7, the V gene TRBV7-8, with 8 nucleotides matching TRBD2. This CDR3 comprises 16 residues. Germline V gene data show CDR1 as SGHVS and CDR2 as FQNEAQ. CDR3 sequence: CASSLLTAGASNEQYF. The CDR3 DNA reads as TGTGCCAGCAGCCTCCTGACAGCGGGAGCCTCCAACGAGCAGTACTTC.

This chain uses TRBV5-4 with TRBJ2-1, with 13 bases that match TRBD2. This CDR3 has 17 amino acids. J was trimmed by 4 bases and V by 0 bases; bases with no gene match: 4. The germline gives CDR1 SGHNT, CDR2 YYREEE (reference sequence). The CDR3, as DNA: TGTGCCAGCAGCTTGGATGGGACTAGCGGGACTTACAATGAGCAGTTCTTC. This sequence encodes CASSLDGTSGTYNEQFF.

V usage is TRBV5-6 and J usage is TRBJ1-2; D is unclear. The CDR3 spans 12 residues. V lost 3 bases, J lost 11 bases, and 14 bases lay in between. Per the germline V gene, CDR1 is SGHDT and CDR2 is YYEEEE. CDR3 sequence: CASSSPGLGYTF. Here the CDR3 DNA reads TGTGCCAGCAGCTCCCCTGGACTTGGATACACCTTC.

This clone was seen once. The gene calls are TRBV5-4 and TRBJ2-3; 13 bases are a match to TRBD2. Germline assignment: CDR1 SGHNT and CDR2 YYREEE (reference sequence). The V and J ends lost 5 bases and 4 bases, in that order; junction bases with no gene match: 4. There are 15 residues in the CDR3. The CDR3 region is CASSLGLAGADTQYF. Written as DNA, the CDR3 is TGTGCCAGCAGTCTCGGACTAGCGGGAGCAGATACGCAGTATTTT.

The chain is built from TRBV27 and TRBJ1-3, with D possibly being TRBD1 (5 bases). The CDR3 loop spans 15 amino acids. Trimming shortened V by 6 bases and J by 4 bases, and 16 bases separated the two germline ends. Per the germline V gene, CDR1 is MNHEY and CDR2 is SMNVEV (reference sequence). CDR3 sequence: CASRPQSAGGNTIYF. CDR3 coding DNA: TGTGCCAGCAGGCCCCAATCAGCAGGGGGAAACACCATATATTTT.

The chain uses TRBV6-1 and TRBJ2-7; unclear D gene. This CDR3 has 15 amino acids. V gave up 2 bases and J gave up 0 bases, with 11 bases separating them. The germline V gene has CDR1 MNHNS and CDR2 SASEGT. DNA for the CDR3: TGTGCCAGCAGTGAACAGGCTTCCTACTCCTACGAGCAGTACTTC. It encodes CASSEQASYSYEQYF.

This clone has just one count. The CDR3 nucleotides read TGTGCCAGCAGCCCCTTCGTAGGAGATACGCAGTATTTT. Translation: CASSPFVGDTQYF. The V and J genes are TRBV7-9 and TRBJ2-3; D is unclear. V lost 5 bases, J lost 5 bases, and 11 bases lay in between. The germline gives CDR1 SEHNR, CDR2 FQNEAQ (reference sequence). The CDR3 consists of 13 residues.

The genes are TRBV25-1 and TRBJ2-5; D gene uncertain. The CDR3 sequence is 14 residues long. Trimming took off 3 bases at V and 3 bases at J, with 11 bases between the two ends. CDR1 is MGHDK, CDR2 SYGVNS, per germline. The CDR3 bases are TGTGCCAGCAGTGACCCAAGGCTCGAAGAGACCCAGTACTTC. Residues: CASSDPRLEETQYF.

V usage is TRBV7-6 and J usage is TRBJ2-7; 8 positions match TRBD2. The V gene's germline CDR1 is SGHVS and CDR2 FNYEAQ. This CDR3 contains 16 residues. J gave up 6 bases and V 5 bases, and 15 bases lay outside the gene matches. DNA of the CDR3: TGTGCCAGCAGCCAAAATACGGGGACTAGTAGCTCCGAGCAGTACTTC. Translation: CASSQNTGTSSSEQYF.